This TCR beta chain comes out of a study of cytotoxic CD8 clonotypes in ibrutinib-treated CLL (dated by TCRdb to 2020 to 2022). Concerning the study at large: The cohort was composed of ten to eleven relapsed/refractory and fewer than 16 treatment-naive patients; IGHV unmutated status was identified in roughly 17 patients. Longitudinal samples were available for about 30% of the roughly 86 trial participants. Responses were partial in some 24 patients and complete in 2; after median approximately 69 months follow-up, about 14 stayed in remission and roughly twelve progressed. Samples at response were collected after a median of 12 months of treatment, with a range of about 6 to 36 months. Cryopreserved peripheral blood mononuclear cells were collected at three points: before therapy, at response, and at either sustained remission or disease progression. On average, each sample had roughly 260,000 productive templates and 96,000 or so productive rearrangements. Every remission and progressive disease sample was obtained while ibrutinib was still being received by the patients.

The CDR3, from cysteine to phenylalanine, totals 15 residues. CDR3 DNA only is kept here, 45 bases in frame from base 1. The V and J ends are trimmed by 3 bases and 2 bases, leaving 11 bases between them. Sequences LGHNA (CDR1) and YNFKEQ (CDR2) are obtained from the germline V gene. The paper as a whole reports these results and caveats: At ibrutinib response clonality went up, during sustained remission it held steady, and at progression it dropped back toward baseline. Baseline clonality was found to be higher than that of age-matched healthy donors and was strongly correlated with circulating CD8+ T-cell counts. Lymph node repertoires were not examined, and the timing of sampling was not matched between patients in sustained remission and those whose disease progressed. Public clonotypes were rare and either shrank or stayed stable during treatment, and the rise in clonality at ibrutinib response reflected expansion of private clonotypes.

This clone has a single count. What this receptor recognizes is not known. No qualities accompany the bases; no much larger clone lies one base away. The sample's time point label is to be understood as: about a year on ibrutinib. For TCR beta library preparation, approximately 2 micrograms of genomic DNA was extracted from cryopreserved PBMCs. Longitudinal blood samples from CLL patients on ibrutinib monotherapy underwent high-throughput TCR beta sequencing. The patients were enrolled in a single-center, open-label phase 2 trial of ibrutinib monotherapy. On a MiSeq, deep resolution sequencing aimed for a depth between 1 in 1 million and 1 in 200,000 T cells, with each clonotype covered approximately 9.2x on average. The immunoSEQ hsTCRB Kit was used to generate the TCR beta libraries. As for how the authors treated the data: The data were analyzed with ImmunoSEQ Analyzer and ImmunoSEQ Data Assistant, and V, D and J gene assignments followed IMGT definitions. Clonality was computed as one minus normalized Shannon entropy of productive rearrangement frequencies, ranging from 0 to 1. Only overrepresented clonotypes making up at least 0.05% of the repertoire of each patient were included in the public clonotype analysis. Repertoires from about a dozen age-matched healthy donors in immuneACCESS were used as clonality controls. In TCRdb, the immuneACCESS table is reduced to in-frame sequences with V and J assigned. These tables do not hold every clone; where another copy was compared, an unresolved V gene accounts for under half, and the others remain unexplained. That table furnishes V, J and clone size, whereas the DNA furnished D and trimming. In this sample the table shows 130,000 to 150,000 clones, 70% to 80% of which occur a single time. The ten largest clonotypes hold more than 10% of the sample.

The receptor's source is a human donor with chronic lymphocytic leukemia. The chain is made from TRBV4-2 and TRBJ2-1; TRBD1 is perhaps the D gene, given 6 matching bases. Sample: PBMCs, taken after 12 months of ibrutinib treatment. The CDR3 protein sequence reads: CASSQGQRAYNEQFF. The bases are TGTGCCAGCAGCCAGGGACAAAGGGCCTACAATGAGCAGTTCTTC.